This T cell receptor (beta chain) was captured by sequencing in a study of T cells after posttransplantation cyclophosphamide. Notes on the study in general: Tissue-infiltrating T cells from skin or gut overlapped little with blood T cells.

Profiled with immunoSEQ multiplex PCR; TCRdb holds only in-frame clones, not every one. The sample holds some 16,000 clones, approximately 84% seen once. Details on this clone: Its antigen is currently unknown.

The CDR3 sequence is 11 residues long. V was pared by 7 bases and J by 12 bases, with 13 bases between. Germline V gene data show CDR1 as SGHTA and CDR2 as FQGNSA. Control samples came 1 year after myeloablative marrow transplants with methotrexate plus calcineurin inhibitor. The clonotype was recovered from a male patient in his late teens or twenties who received an allogeneic stem cell transplant from a related donor, was CMV-positive, and had no GVHD. The graft donor may account for some of the T cells. Sequencing used PBMCs, obtained less than 400 days after allogeneic stem cell transplant with calcineurin inhibitor and methotrexate. The rearrangement joins TRBV7-2 to TRBJ2-1, with no clear D. CDR3 residues: CASTPSQVQFF. The CDR3, as DNA: TGTGCCAGCACCCCCAGTCAGGTGCAGTTCTTC.